Shown below are 25 T cell receptor beta chains from a single sample sequenced in a study of shared clonotypes between healthy human individuals. Profiled with immunoSEQ multiplex PCR; TCRdb holds only in-frame clones, not every one. This sample yields approximately 1.1 million clones, of which 70% to 80% are seen a single time; more than 0.45% belongs to the top ten. The sequencing sample was made of memory CD4+ T cells from PBMCs. Specified subset: CD45RA-negative fraction. The origin of the receptors is a man younger than 35 in good health. Some clones in this sample may be carry-over from other donors' samples.

The chain is built from TRBV27 and TRBJ1-2; D may be TRBD1 (6 bases). This CDR3 has 15 residues. The V gene lost 3 bases and the J gene lost 2 bases, with 13 bases spanning the gap. The germline V gene has CDR1 MNHEY and CDR2 SMNVEV (reference sequence). In nucleotides, the CDR3 is TGTGCCAGCAGTTTGAACTCAGGGGCAAACTATGGCTACACCTTC. Translating gives CASSLNSGANYGYTF.

The rearrangement uses TRBV13 and TRBJ1-2; D is uncertain. Trimming took 3 bases from V and 2 from J, leaving 7 bases between them. This CDR3 region has 13 residues. Germline values: CDR1 PRHDT, CDR2 FYEKMQ (reference sequence). The CDR3 DNA reads TGTGCCAGCAGCTTTCTGCAAAACTATGGCTACACCTTC. Residues: CASSFLQNYGYTF.

V and J are TRBV6-6 and TRBJ2-1; 9 positions match TRBD1. The CDR3 contains 16 residues. The junction had 6 bases not matched to a gene; V was cut back by 0 bases and J by 6 bases. Germline V gives CDR1 MNHNY, CDR2 SVGAGI (reference sequence). CDR3 nucleotides: TGTGCCAGCAGTTACTCGGACAGGGGTGTGGGCAATGAGCAGTTCTTC. Its translation is CASSYSDRGVGNEQFF.

In the case of this clone: The sample contains more than one DNA sequence encoding this CDR3. This sequence joins TRBV18 and TRBJ2-1, with TRBD2 matching over 11 bases. The germline V gene has CDR1 KGHSH and CDR2 LQKENI. CDR3 length: 16 amino acids. V dropped 3 bases and J dropped 3; count of bases not matched to a gene: 4. DNA of the CDR3: TGTGCCAGCTCACCTACCGGGACTAGCGGCTACAATGAGCAGTTCTTC. Protein product: CASSPTGTSGYNEQFF.

The chain has TRBV10-3 and TRBJ1-1, with no clear D. V gave up 5 bases and J gave up 5 bases, with 15 bases separating them. This CDR3 region has 14 residues. CDR1 is ENHRY, CDR2 SYGVKD, per germline. The DNA for the CDR3 is TGTGCCATCAGTCCCGGAGGAGGAGGAACTGAAGCTTTCTTT. Its translation is CAISPGGGGTEAFF.

The rearrangement links TRBV7-8 to TRBJ1-1; no firm D call. Germline V CDR1 and CDR2: SGHVS, FQNEAQ. The CDR3 has 13 amino acids. Trimming took 3 bases from V and 1 from J, leaving 6 bases between them. The CDR3 here is CASSFSPNTEAFF. Written as DNA, the CDR3 is TGTGCCAGCAGCTTCTCCCCGAACACTGAAGCTTTCTTT.

This clone has only a few counts. V gene TRBV7-6 combines with J gene TRBJ2-7; D is unresolved. The CDR3 loop spans 14 amino acids. The germline V and J ends were trimmed by 7 bases and 5 bases, with 18 bases remaining between them. Germline V gene data show CDR1 as SGHVS and CDR2 as FNYEAQ. CDR3 nucleotide sequence: TGTGCCAGCAACGATGGAGTTCCCTGGGACGAGCAGTACTTC. Its translation: CASNDGVPWDEQYF.

This rearrangement joins TRBV29-1 to TRBJ1-6, with D uncertain. The CDR3 consists of 13 residues. From germline, CDR1 is SQVTM and CDR2 ANQGSEA. V lost 4 bases to trimming and J lost 7 bases, with 11 bases between them. CDR3 bases: TGCAGCGTTGCCCAGGAGCGAAATTCACCCCTCCACTTT. As protein: CSVAQERNSPLHF.

This clone showed up just once. The V call is TRBV6-6, the J call TRBJ2-3; the match to TRBD2 covers 8 bases. V lost 7 bases and J lost 3; bases outside the gene matches: 3. The CDR3 length is 13 residues. Germline CDR1 MNHNY, CDR2 SVGAGI (reference sequence). The chain's CDR3 is CASTTGGTDTQYF. CDR3 bases: TGTGCCAGCACCACGGGGGGGACAGATACGCAGTATTTT.

This chain connects TRBV14 to TRBJ2-7, with unresolved D. From germline, CDR1 is SGHDN and CDR2 FVKESK. V was shortened by 4 bases and J by 0 bases, with 10 bases between the two germline ends. The CDR3 covers 14 residues. The CDR3 reads CASSRGPNSYEQYF. The CDR3 bases are TGTGCCAGCAGCCGCGGACCCAACTCCTACGAGCAGTACTTC.

The chain combines TRBV30 with TRBJ2-2; D may be TRBD2 (6 bases). This CDR3 has 14 residues. The ends were cut back, 7 bases at V and 1 base at J, with 13 bases in the middle. The germline V gene encodes CDR1 GTSNPN and CDR2 SVGIG (reference sequence). The CDR3 loop reads CAFRRELNTGELFF. The CDR3 coding sequence is TGTGCCTTCAGGCGGGAACTGAACACCGGGGAGCTGTTTTTT.

V usage is TRBV27 and J usage is TRBJ2-1, with a possible D match to TRBD2 (6 bases). The germline V gene has CDR1 MNHEY and CDR2 SMNVEV (reference sequence). The CDR3 totals 15 residues. Trimming took off 6 bases at V and 8 bases at J, with 20 bases between the two ends. The CDR3 DNA is TGTGCCAGCAGCCCCCTTGGACTAATACCCGATGAGCAGTTCTTC. As protein: CASSPLGLIPDEQFF.

This chain uses TRBV29-1 with TRBJ1-1; D gene ambiguous. Trimming stripped 1 base from V and 4 bases from J, with 10 bases between. This CDR3 spans 13 amino acids. CDR1 and CDR2 from the germline V gene are SQVTM and ANQGSEA. The CDR3 reads CSVEGSPSTEAFF. The CDR3, as DNA: TGCAGCGTTGAAGGATCTCCGAGCACTGAAGCTTTCTTT.

V and J are TRBV5-1 and TRBJ1-4, with no clear D. Trimming stripped 0 bases from V and 4 bases from J, with 10 bases between. The CDR3 covers 15 residues. The germline V gene encodes CDR1 SGHRS and CDR2 YFSETQ. Here the CDR3 reads CASSLVFSGNEKLFF. DNA for the CDR3: TGCGCCAGCAGCTTGGTCTTCTCGGGTAATGAAAAACTGTTTTTT. Combining the CDR3 with reference TRBV5-1 and TRBJ1-4 gives the whole variable domain KAGVTQTPRYLIKTRGQQVTLSCSPISGHRSVSWYQQTPGQGLQFLFEYFSETQRNKGNFPGRFSGRQFSNSRSEMNVSTLELGDSALYLCASSLVFSGNEKLFFGSGTQLSVL.

Worth noting for this clone: A junction end diverges from the germline sequence, so it may reflect a read error. This chain connects TRBV30 to TRBJ1-2; D unclear. CDR3 size: 13 residues. CDR1 is GTSNPN, CDR2 SVGIG, per germline (reference sequence). CDR3 nucleotide sequence: TGTGACTGGACCAAGGGTGGCGACTATGGCTACACCTTC. As protein: CDWTKGGDYGYTF.

The chain carries TRBV29-1 and TRBJ1-1; unclear D gene. CDR3 length equals 13 residues. V was pared by 2 bases and J by 0 bases, with 7 bases between. The V gene's germline CDR1 is SQVTM and CDR2 ANQGSEA. As DNA, the CDR3 is TGCAGCGTTGAACGATTTTTGAACACTGAAGCTTTCTTT. Translation gives CSVERFLNTEAFF.

This chain links TRBV11-2 with TRBJ2-3; 7 bases map to TRBD2. Germline-derived CDR1 and CDR2 are SGHAT and FQNNGV. CDR3 length equals 14 residues. After removal of 3 bases from V and 11 bases from J, the junction contained 11 bases not matched to a gene. CDR3 coding DNA: TGTGCCAGCAGCTTTTCGGGAGGCCCGGAGGAGCAGTATTTT. Protein sequence: CASSFSGGPEEQYF. Drawing the rest from reference TRBV11-2 and TRBJ2-3, the complete variable domain is EAGVAQSPRYKIIEKRQSVAFWCNPISGHATLYWYQQILGQGPKLLIQFQNNGVVDDSQLPKDRFSAERLKGVDSTLKIQPAKLEDSAVYLCASSFSGGPEEQYFGPGTRLTVL.

The chain joins TRBV4-2 to TRBJ2-1, with TRBD1 matching 8 bases. V was pared by 3 bases and J by 0 bases, with 10 bases of the junction left unmatched. CDR1 is LGHNA and CDR2 is YNFKEQ in the germline V gene. The CDR3 sequence is 18 residues long. CDR3 DNA: TGTGCCAGCAGCCACCCGACAGGGGCACAGAGCTCCTACAATGAGCAGTTCTTC. Translated: CASSHPTGAQSSYNEQFF.

The gene calls are TRBV9 and TRBJ2-1; D remains unclear. The V gene's germline CDR1 is SGDLS and CDR2 YYNGEE. Between the trimmed V and J ends, which lost 0 bases and 5 bases, there was a span of 6 bases. The CDR3 loop spans 13 amino acids. The CDR3 protein is CASSVAPHNEQFF. CDR3 DNA: TGTGCCAGCAGCGTAGCCCCGCACAATGAGCAGTTCTTC.

The chain joins TRBV18 to TRBJ2-6; maybe TRBD2 (5 bases). CDR3 length equals 19 residues. With 3 bases removed from V and 1 base from J, the gap between germline ends came to 19 bases. The germline V gene has CDR1 KGHSH and CDR2 LQKENI. Here the CDR3 reads CASSPPGGSSTSGANVLTF. DNA of the CDR3: TGTGCCAGCTCACCTCCCGGAGGATCTTCTACTTCTGGGGCCAACGTCCTGACTTTC.

This chain connects TRBV2 to TRBJ2-7, with 9 bases identical to TRBD1. Germline CDR1 reads SNHLY; CDR2 reads FYNNEI. This CDR3 comprises 14 residues. The junction had 5 bases not matched to a gene; V was cut back by 6 bases and J by 2 bases. The CDR3 DNA is TGTGCCAGCAGCGAGAGACAGGGGGCCTACGAGCAGTACTTC. This encodes CASSERQGAYEQYF.

This clone appeared once. V is TRBV28 and J is TRBJ2-3; maybe TRBD2 (6 bases). CDR1 and CDR2 (germline): MDHEN, SYDVKM. Trimming took off 6 bases at V and 0 bases at J, with 19 bases between the two ends. The CDR3 has 17 amino acids. The CDR3 DNA follows: TGTGCCAGCAGCTTACGGGGGAGGAGTACTAGCACAGATACGCAGTATTTT. It codes for CASSLRGRSTSTDTQYF.

The genes are TRBV11-2 and TRBJ2-7, with D perhaps TRBD2 (6 bases). Germline V lookup: CDR1 SGHAT, CDR2 FQNNGV. The germline V and J ends were trimmed by 0 bases and 3 bases, with 9 bases remaining between them. This CDR3 is built from 14 residues. The CDR3 reads CASSLDVGGYEQYF. The CDR3 bases are TGTGCCAGCAGCTTAGACGTCGGGGGCTACGAGCAGTACTTC.

This sequence joins TRBV7-2 and TRBJ2-3; the match to TRBD2 covers 9 bases. J gave up 0 bases and V 2 bases, and 9 bases lay outside the gene matches. The CDR3 runs 18 residues. Germline CDR1 and CDR2: SGHTA and FQGNSA. The CDR3, as DNA: TGTGCCAGCAGCTTACGAGGGCTAGCGGGGTCTAGCACAGATACGCAGTATTTT. Encoded protein: CASSLRGLAGSSTDTQYF.

This clone has just one count. The J gene is TRBJ2-6, the V gene TRBV7-9, with TRBD1 matching 7 bases. This CDR3 spans 14 amino acids. Germline V gene data show CDR1 as SEHNR and CDR2 as FQNEAQ (reference sequence). The V segment lost 11 bases and the J segment 2 bases; nucleotides outside the gene matches: 6. CDR3 protein: CAGTGAAGANVLTF. CDR3 nucleotides: TGTGCCGGAACAGGGGCAGCTGGGGCCAACGTCCTGACTTTC.